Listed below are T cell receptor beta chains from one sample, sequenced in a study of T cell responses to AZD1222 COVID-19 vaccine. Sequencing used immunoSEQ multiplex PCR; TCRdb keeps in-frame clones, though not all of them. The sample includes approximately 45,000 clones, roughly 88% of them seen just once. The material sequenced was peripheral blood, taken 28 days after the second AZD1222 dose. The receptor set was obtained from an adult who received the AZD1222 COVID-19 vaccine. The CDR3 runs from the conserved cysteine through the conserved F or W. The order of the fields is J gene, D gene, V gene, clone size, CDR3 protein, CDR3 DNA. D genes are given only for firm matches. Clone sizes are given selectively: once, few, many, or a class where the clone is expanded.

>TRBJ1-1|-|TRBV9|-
CASSVVPGRGPEAFF
TGTGCCAGCAGCGTAGTCCCGGGAAGGGGACCTGAAGCTTTCTTT
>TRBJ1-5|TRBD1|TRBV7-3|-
CASSLGQAQPQHF
TGTGCCAGCAGCTTGGGACAGGCTCAGCCCCAGCATTTT
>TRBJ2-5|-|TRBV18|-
CASSPRVQETQYF
TGTGCCAGCTCACCCCGTGTACAAGAGACCCAGTACTTC
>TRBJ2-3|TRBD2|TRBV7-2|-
CASSLAAGGPSTDTQYF
TGTGCCAGCAGCTTAGCCGCGGGAGGGCCTAGCACAGATACGCAGTATTTT
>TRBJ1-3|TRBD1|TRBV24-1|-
CATSERQGSGNTIYF
TGTGCCACCAGTGAACGACAGGGCTCTGGAAACACCATATATTTT
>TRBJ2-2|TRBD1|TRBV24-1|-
CATSRTGGTGELFF
TGTGCCACCAGTCGGACAGGGGGCACCGGGGAGCTGTTTTTT
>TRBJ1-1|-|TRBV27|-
CASSLARGLGGNTEAFF
TGTGCCAGCAGCCTCGCTCGGGGTTTAGGGGGGAACACTGAAGCTTTCTTT
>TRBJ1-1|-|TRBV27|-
CASTLTQNTEAFF
TGTGCCAGCACCCTGACACAGAACACTGAAGCTTTCTTT
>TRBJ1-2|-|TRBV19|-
CASRRYDQRVNYGYTF
TGTGCCAGTAGGCGGTATGATCAGAGAGTGAACTATGGCTACACCTTC
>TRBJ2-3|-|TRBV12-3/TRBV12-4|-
CASSFAGDTQYF
TGTGCCAGCAGTTTCGCCGGAGATACGCAGTATTTT
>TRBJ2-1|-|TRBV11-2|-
CASTLRPLASYNEQFF
TGTGCCAGCACCCTCCGCCCGCTAGCGTCCTACAATGAGCAGTTCTTC
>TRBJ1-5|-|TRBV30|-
CAWSAQGNQPQHF
TGTGCCTGGAGTGCCCAGGGCAATCAGCCCCAGCATTTT
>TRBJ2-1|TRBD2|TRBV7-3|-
CASSQKGLAGANEQFF
TGTGCCAGCAGCCAAAAAGGGCTAGCGGGGGCCAATGAGCAGTTCTTC
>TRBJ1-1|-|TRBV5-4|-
CASSPGGRGSTEAFF
TGTGCCAGCAGCCCCGGTGGCAGGGGAAGCACTGAAGCTTTCTTT
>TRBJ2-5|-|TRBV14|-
CASSADLASQYF
TGTGCCAGCAGTGCTGATCTCGCCTCCCAGTACTTC
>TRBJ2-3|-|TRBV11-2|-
CASSLGVRNTDTQYF
TGTGCCAGCAGCTTAGGGGTCCGCAACACAGATACGCAGTATTTT
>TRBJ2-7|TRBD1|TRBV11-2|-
CASSSDRGYEQYF
TGTGCCAGCAGCTCCGACAGGGGTTACGAGCAGTACTTC
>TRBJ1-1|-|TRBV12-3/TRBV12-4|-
CASSLELGTEAFF
TGTGCCAGCAGTCTGGAGTTGGGCACTGAAGCTTTCTTT
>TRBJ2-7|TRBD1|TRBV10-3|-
CAISESGGRVSYEQYF
TGTGCCATCAGTGAGTCAGGGGGCCGGGTGTCCTACGAGCAGTACTTC
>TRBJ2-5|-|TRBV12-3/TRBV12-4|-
CASNPGGETQYF
TGTGCCAGCAACCCGGGCGGGGAGACCCAGTACTTC
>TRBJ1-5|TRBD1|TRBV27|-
CASSWTGEPNQPQHF
TGTGCCAGCAGTTGGACAGGGGAACCCAATCAGCCCCAGCATTTT
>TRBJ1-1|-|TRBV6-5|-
CASSYPGGAPEAFF
TGTGCCAGCAGTTACCCCGGCGGGGCTCCTGAAGCTTTCTTT
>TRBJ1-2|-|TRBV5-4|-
CASSLVGTTNYGYTF
TGTGCCAGCAGCTTGGTGGGGACAACTAACTATGGCTACACCTTC
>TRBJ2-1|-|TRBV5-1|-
CASSLDRITYNEQFF
TGCGCCAGCAGCTTGGACAGGATCACCTACAATGAGCAGTTCTTC
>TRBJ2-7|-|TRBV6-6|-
CASSRDLPYEQYF
TGTGCCAGCAGTCGGGACCTCCCGTACGAGCAGTACTTC
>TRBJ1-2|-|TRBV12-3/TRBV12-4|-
CASHKSGGGYTF
TGTGCCAGTCACAAATCCGGGGGAGGCTACACCTTC
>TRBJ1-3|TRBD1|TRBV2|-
CASGQGLPGNTIYF
TGTGCCAGCGGACAGGGACTGCCTGGAAACACCATATATTTT
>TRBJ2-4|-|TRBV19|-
CASKPRGAKNIQYF
TGTGCCAGTAAACCCCGGGGGGCGAAAAACATTCAGTACTTC
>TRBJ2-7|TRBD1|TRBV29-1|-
CSVARGTGGEQYF
TGCAGCGTTGCTCGTGGGACAGGGGGCGAGCAGTACTTC
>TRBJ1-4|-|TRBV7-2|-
CASSQGDATNEKLFF
TGTGCCAGCAGCCAAGGGGACGCAACTAATGAAAAACTGTTTTTT
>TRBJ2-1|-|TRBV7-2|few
CASSQGAQYNEQFF
TGTGCCAGCAGTCAAGGGGCCCAATACAATGAGCAGTTCTTC
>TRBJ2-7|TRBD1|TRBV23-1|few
CASSLRTGDYEQYF
TGCGCCAGCAGTCTAAGGACAGGAGACTACGAGCAGTACTTC
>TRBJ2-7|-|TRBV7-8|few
CASSLPTGPYEQYF
TGTGCCAGCAGCTTACCGACGGGGCCCTACGAGCAGTACTTC
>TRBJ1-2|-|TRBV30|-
CAWSPGEGYTF
TGTGCCTGGAGTCCGGGAGAAGGCTACACCTTC
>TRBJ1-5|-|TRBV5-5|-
CASSSGMGGQPQHF
TGTGCCAGCAGCTCTGGAATGGGAGGCCAGCCCCAGCATTTT
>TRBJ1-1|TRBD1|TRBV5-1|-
CASSRGQGDTEAFF
TGCGCCAGCAGCAGGGGACAGGGAGACACTGAAGCTTTCTTT
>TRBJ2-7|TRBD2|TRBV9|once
CASSATSGLPSEQYF
TGTGCCAGCAGCGCCACTAGCGGACTCCCTAGCGAGCAGTACTTC
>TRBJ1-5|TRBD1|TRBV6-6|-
CASRGTGEGNQPQHF
TGTGCCAGCAGAGGGACAGGGGAAGGCAATCAGCCCCAGCATTTT
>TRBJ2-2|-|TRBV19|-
CASRPTVTGELFF
TGTGCCAGTAGACCGACGGTCACCGGGGAGCTGTTTTTT
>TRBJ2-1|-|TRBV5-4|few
CASSLEAREQFF
TGTGCCAGCAGCTTGGAGGCGCGCGAGCAGTTCTTC
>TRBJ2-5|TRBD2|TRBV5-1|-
CASSLEASGQETQYF
TGCGCCAGCAGCTTGGAGGCTAGCGGCCAAGAGACCCAGTACTTC
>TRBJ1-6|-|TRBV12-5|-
CASGLAENYNSPLHF
TGTGCTAGTGGTTTGGCGGAAAACTATAATTCACCCCTCCACTTT